The 8 T cell receptor beta chains listed next were all sequenced from one sample in a study of blood T cell repertoires in COVID-19. TCRdb's copy holds only in-frame clones and misses some; the assay was immunoSEQ multiplex PCR. The sample lists some 140,000 clones, about 85% occurring once. The sequenced sample consisted of peripheral blood. The source of these receptors is a human donor in a cohort sampled during active COVID-19.

The chain couples TRBV30 to TRBJ1-3; tentatively, D is TRBD1 (6 bases). Trimming shortened V by 4 bases and J by 1 base, and 8 bases separated the two germline ends. Per germline, CDR1 GTSNPN and CDR2 SVGIG (reference sequence). The CDR3 contains 13 residues. The CDR3 protein is CAWMGQSGNTIYF. CDR3 DNA sequence: TGTGCCTGGATGGGACAATCTGGAAACACCATATATTTT.

The J gene is TRBJ1-1, the V gene TRBV11-3; TRBD1 is a possible D gene (6 bases). Germline-derived CDR1 and CDR2 are SGHNT and YENEEA. With 5 bases removed from V and 6 bases from J, the gap between germline ends came to 22 bases. The CDR3 runs to 16 residues. The CDR3 DNA reads as TGTGCCAGCAGCCGACAGGTACAGGGAAGCCGGCCTGAAGCTTTCTTT. Its translation is CASSRQVQGSRPEAFF.

The chain is built from TRBV6-1 and TRBJ2-7; TRBD2 matches 7 bases. The CDR3 totals 13 residues. Per the germline V gene, CDR1 is MNHNS and CDR2 is SASEGT. V shed 0 bases and J 6 bases; nucleotides not matched to a gene: 2. In DNA form, the CDR3 reads TGTGCCAGCAGTGAAGCGCGGGGGTCCGAGCAGTACGTC. It codes for CASSEARGSEQYV.

J is TRBJ2-1 and V is TRBV9, with D tentatively TRBD2 (5 bases). The germline V gene has CDR1 SGDLS and CDR2 YYNGEE. V lost 3 bases and J 7 bases, leaving 8 bases between the germline ends. This CDR3 has 12 amino acids. The CDR3 DNA follows: TGTGCCAGCAGCGGGAGGCGGAATGAGCAGTTCTTC. Translation: CASSGRRNEQFF.

J is TRBJ2-4 and V is TRBV6-2 or TRBV6-3, with TRBD2 as a possible D gene (5 bases). The CDR3 consists of 13 residues. Germline CDR1 reads MNHEY; CDR2 reads SVGEGT. The V and J ends lost 0 bases and 7 bases respectively, with 7 bases between them. The chain's CDR3 is CASSYSSSNIQYF. CDR3 nucleotide sequence: TGTGCCAGCAGTTACTCGTCTAGCAACATTCAGTACTTC.

This chain uses TRBV19 with TRBJ2-2; 7 bases line up with TRBD2. Trimming removed 5 bases from V and 4 bases from J; junction bases left unmatched: 4. The CDR3 loop spans 14 amino acids. The germline CDR1 and CDR2 sequences are LNHDA and SQIVND (reference sequence). The DNA for the CDR3 is TGTGCCAGTAGTTGGGAGGGGCTCACCGGGGAGCTGTTTTTT. It codes for CASSWEGLTGELFF.

The CDR3 reads CASNPTLRQAGVNQPQHF. CDR3 in DNA: TGCGCCAGCAACCCCACTCTGAGGCAGGCCGGGGTAAATCAGCCCCAGCATTTT. The V and J genes are TRBV10-1 and TRBJ1-5; D remains unclear. CDR1 WNHNN and CDR2 SYGVQD come from the germline V gene (reference sequence). The V end was cut by 7 bases, the J end by 4 bases, with 26 bases between. This CDR3 has 18 residues.

The chain recombines TRBV7-2 with TRBJ1-5, with TRBD1 matching 8 bases. Germline V lookup: CDR1 SGHTA, CDR2 FQGNSA. V gave up 5 bases and J gave up 7 bases; unmatched junction bases: 7. The CDR3 is made up of 14 amino acids. CDR3 nucleotides: TGTGCCAGCAGCGCGGACAGGGTGAGCCAGCCCCAGCATTTT. Translation gives CASSADRVSQPQHF.